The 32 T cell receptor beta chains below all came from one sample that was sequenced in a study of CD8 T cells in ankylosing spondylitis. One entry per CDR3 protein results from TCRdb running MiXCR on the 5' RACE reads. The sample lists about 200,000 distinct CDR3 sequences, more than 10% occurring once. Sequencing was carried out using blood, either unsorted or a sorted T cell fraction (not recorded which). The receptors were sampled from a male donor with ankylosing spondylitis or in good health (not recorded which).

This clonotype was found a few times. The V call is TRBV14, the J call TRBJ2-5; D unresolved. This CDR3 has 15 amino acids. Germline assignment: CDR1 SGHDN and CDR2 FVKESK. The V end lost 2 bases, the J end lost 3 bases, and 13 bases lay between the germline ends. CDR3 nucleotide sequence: TGTGCCAGCAGCCAAATCACGGCAGCAAAAGAGACCCAGTACTTC. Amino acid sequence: CASSQITAAKETQYF.

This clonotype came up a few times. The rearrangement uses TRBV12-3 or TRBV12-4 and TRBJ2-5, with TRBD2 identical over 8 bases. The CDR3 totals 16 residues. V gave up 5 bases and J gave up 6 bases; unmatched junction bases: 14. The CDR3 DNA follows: TGTGCCAGCAGTGCACCCCGGGAGGGCCCTCTCCAGACCCAGTACTTC. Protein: CASSAPREGPLQTQYF.

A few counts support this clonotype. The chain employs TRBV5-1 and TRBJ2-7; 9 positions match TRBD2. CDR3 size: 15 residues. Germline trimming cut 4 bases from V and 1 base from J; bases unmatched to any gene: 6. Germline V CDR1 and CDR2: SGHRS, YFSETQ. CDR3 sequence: CASSAVLAGSYEQYF. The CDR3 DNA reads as TGCGCCAGCAGCGCAGTTCTAGCGGGGTCCTACGAGCAGTACTTC.

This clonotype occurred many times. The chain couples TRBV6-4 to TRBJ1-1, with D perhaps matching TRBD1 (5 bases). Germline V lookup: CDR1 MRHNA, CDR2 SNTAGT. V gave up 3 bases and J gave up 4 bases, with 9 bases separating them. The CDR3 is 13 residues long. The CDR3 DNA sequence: TGTGCCAGCAGTGAGGAGGGGACCACTGAAGCTTTCTTT. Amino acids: CASSEEGTTEAFF.

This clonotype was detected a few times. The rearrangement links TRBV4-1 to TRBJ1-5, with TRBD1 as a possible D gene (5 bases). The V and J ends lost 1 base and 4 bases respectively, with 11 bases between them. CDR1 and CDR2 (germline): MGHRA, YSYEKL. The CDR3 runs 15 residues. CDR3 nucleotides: TGCGCCAGCAGCCAAGGAATGGCAGGGAATCAGCCCCAGCATTTT. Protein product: CASSQGMAGNQPQHF.

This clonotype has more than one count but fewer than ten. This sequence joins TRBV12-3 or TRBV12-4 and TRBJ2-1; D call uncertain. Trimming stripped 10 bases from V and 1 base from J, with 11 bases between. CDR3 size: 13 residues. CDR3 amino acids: CATRRESYNEQFF. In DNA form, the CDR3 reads TGTGCCACCCGGCGAGAATCCTACAATGAGCAGTTCTTC.

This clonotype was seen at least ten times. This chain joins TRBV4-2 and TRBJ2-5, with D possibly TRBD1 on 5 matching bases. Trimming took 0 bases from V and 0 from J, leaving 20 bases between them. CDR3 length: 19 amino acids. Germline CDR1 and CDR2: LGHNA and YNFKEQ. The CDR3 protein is CASSQERGLWRLYQETQYF. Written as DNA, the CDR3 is TGTGCCAGCAGCCAAGAAAGGGGCTTGTGGCGGCTGTACCAAGAGACCCAGTACTTC.

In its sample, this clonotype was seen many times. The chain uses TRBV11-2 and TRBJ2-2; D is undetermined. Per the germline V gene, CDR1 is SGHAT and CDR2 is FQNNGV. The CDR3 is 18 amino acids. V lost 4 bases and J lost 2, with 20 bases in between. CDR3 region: CASSSTPLGLPNTGELFF. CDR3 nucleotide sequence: TGTGCCAGCAGCTCTACACCCTTGGGTCTACCAAACACCGGGGAGCTGTTTTTT.

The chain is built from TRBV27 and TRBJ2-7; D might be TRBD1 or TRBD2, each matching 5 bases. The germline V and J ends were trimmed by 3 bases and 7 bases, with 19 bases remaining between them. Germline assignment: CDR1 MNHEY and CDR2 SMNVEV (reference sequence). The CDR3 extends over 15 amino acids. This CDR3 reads CASSFGLEGSGEQYF. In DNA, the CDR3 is TGTGCCAGCAGTTTTGGGCTCGAGGGGTCGGGGGAGCAGTACTTC.

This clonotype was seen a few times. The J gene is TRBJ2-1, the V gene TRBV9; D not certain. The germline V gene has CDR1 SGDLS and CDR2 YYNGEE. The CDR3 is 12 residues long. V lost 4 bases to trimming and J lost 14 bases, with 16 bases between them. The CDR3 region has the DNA TGTGCCAGCAGCCACCAGCCATCCCATAAGTTCTTC. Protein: CASSHQPSHKFF.

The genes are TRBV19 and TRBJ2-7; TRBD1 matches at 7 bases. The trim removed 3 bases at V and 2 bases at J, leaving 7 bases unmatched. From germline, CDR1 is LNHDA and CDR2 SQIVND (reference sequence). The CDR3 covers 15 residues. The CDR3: CASSISAGGTYEQYF. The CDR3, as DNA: TGTGCCAGTAGTATCTCGGCAGGGGGTACCTACGAGCAGTACTTC. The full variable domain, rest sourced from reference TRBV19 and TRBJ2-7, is DGGITQSPKYLFRKEGQNVTLSCEQNLNHDAMYWYRQDPGQGLRLIYYSQIVNDFQKGDIAEGYSVSREKKESFPLTVTSAQKNPTAFYLCASSISAGGTYEQYFGPGTRLTVT.

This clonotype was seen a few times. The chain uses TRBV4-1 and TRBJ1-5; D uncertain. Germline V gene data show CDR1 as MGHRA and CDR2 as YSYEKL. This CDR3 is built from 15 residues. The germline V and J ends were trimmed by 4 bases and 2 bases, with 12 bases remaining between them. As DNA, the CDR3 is TGCGCCAGCAGCCCATGGGGTCAGGGCAATCAGCCCCAGCATTTT. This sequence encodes CASSPWGQGNQPQHF.

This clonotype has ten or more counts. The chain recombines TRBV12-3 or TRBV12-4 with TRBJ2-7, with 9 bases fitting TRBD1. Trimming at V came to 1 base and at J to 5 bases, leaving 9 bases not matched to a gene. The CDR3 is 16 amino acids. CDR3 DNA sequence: TGTGCCAGCAGTTTAGGCCCCGGGACAGGGACCCACGAGCAGTACTTC. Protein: CASSLGPGTGTHEQYF.

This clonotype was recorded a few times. CDR3 DNA sequence: TGCGCCAGCAGCTCGGGGGACCGTTCAGGGGAGCAGTACTTC. This gives the protein CASSSGDRSGEQYF. The chain links TRBV5-1 to TRBJ2-7; tentatively, D is TRBD2 (6 bases). CDR3 size: 14 residues. Trimming removed 3 bases from V and 7 bases from J, with 17 bases in between. The germline CDR1 and CDR2 sequences are SGHRS and YFSETQ.

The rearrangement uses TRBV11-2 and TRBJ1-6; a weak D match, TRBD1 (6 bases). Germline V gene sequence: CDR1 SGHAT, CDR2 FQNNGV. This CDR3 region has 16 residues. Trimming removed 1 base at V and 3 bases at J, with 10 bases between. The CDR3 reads CASSLGGGYYNSPLHF. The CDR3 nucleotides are TGTGCCAGCAGCTTAGGAGGGGGGTACTATAATTCACCCCTCCACTTT. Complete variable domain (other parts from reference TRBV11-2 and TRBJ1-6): EAGVAQSPRYKIIEKRQSVAFWCNPISGHATLYWYQQILGQGPKLLIQFQNNGVVDDSQLPKDRFSAERLKGVDSTLKIQPAKLEDSAVYLCASSLGGGYYNSPLHFGNGTRLTVT.

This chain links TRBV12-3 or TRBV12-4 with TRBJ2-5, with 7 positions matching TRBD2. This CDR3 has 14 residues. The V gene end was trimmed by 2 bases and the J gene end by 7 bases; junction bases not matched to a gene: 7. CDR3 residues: CASSLLAGVRTQYF. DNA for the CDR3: TGTGCCAGCAGTTTATTGGCGGGAGTGCGGACCCAGTACTTC.

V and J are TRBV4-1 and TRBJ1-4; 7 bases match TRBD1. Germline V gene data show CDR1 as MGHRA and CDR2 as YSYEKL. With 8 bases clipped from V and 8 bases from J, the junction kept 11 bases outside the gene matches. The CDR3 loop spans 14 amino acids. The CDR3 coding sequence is TGCGCCAGCGGATTGACAGGGCTTGGGGAAAAACTGTTTTTT. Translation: CASGLTGLGEKLFF.

In nucleotides, the CDR3 is TGTGCCAGCAGCCAAGATTGGCTAGCTGGGTTTGGTGAGCAGTTCTTC. Amino acid sequence: CASSQDWLAGFGEQFF. This rearrangement joins TRBV4-2 to TRBJ2-1; D is possibly TRBD2 (5 bases). Between the trimmed V and J ends, which lost 0 bases and 9 bases, there was a span of 18 bases. Germline-derived CDR1 and CDR2 are LGHNA and YNFKEQ. CDR3 length: 16 amino acids.

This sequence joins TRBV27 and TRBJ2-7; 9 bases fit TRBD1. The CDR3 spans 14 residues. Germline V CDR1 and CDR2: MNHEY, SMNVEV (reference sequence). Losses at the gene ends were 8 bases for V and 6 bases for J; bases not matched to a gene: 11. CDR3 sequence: CASGRPGQGPEQYF. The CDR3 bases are TGTGCCAGCGGCAGACCGGGACAGGGACCCGAGCAGTACTTC.

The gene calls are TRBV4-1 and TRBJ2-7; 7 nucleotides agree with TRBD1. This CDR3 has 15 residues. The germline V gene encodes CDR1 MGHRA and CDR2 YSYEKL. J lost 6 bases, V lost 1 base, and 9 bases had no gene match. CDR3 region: CASSQAETGQSEQYF. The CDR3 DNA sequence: TGCGCCAGCAGCCAAGCAGAGACAGGGCAAAGCGAGCAGTACTTC.

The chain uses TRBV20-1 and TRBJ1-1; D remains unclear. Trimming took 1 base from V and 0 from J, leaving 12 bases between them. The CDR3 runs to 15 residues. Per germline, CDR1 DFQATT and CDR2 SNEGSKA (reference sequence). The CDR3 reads CSARVRDYMNTEAFF. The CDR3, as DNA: TGCAGTGCTAGAGTCCGGGATTACATGAACACTGAAGCTTTCTTT.

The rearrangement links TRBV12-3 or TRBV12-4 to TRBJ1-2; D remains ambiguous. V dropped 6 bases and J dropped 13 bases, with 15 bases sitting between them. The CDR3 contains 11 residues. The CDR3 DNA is TGTGCCAGCAGCTATGGCAGCACTTTCACCTTC. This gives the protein CASSYGSTFTF.

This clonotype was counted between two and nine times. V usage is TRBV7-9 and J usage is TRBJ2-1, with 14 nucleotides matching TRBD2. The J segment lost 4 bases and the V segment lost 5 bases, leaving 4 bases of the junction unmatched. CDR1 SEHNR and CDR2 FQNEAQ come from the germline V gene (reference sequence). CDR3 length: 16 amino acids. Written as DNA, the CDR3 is TGTGCCAGCAGCGGGACTAGCGGGGGTGGGTACAATGAGCAGTTCTTC. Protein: CASSGTSGGGYNEQFF.

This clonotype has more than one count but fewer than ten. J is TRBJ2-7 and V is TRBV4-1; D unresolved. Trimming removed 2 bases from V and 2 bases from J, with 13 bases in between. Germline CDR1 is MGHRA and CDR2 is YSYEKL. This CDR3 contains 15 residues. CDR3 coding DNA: TGCGCCAGCAGCCAATTGGAACGTGGGGCCTACGAGCAGTACTTC. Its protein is CASSQLERGAYEQYF.

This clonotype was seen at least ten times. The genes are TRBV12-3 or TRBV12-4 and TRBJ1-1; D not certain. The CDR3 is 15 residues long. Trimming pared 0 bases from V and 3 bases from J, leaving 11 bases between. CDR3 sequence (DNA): TGTGCCAGCAGTTTAGCCCCAGGAATAGACACTGAAGCTTTCTTT. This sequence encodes CASSLAPGIDTEAFF.

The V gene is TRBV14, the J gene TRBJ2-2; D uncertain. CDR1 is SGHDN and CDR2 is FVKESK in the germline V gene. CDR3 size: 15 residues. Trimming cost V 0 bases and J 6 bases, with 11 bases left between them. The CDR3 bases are TGTGCCAGCAGCCAAGATGGAGTCGCCCCCGGGGAGCTGTTTTTT. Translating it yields CASSQDGVAPGELFF. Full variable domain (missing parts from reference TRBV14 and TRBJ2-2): EAGVTQFPSHSVIEKGQTVTLRCDPISGHDNLYWYRRVMGKEIKFLLHFVKESKQDESGMPNNRFLAERTGGTYSTLKVQPAELEDSGVYFCASSQDGVAPGELFFGEGSRLTVL.

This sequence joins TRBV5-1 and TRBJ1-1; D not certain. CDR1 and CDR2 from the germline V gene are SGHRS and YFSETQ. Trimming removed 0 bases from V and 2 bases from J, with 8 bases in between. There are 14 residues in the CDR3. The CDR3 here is CASSLGDLNTEAFF. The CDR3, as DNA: TGCGCCAGCAGCTTGGGGGATCTAAACACTGAAGCTTTCTTT.

The chain's CDR3 is CASSPPGLAGATYEQYF. The CDR3 nucleotides read TGTGCCAGCAGCCCGCCGGGACTAGCGGGAGCTACCTACGAGCAGTACTTC. The chain is built from TRBV7-9 and TRBJ2-7; 14 nucleotides match TRBD2. CDR3 size: 17 residues. Per germline, CDR1 SEHNR and CDR2 FQNEAQ (reference sequence). The V segment lost 5 bases and the J segment 2 bases; nucleotides outside the gene matches: 8.

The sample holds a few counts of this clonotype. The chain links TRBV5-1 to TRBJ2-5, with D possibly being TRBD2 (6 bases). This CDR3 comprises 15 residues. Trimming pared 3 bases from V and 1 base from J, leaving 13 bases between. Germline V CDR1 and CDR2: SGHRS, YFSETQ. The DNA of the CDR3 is TGCGCCAGCAGCTGGACGGCGGGGCCCCAAGAGACCCAGTACTTC. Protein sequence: CASSWTAGPQETQYF.

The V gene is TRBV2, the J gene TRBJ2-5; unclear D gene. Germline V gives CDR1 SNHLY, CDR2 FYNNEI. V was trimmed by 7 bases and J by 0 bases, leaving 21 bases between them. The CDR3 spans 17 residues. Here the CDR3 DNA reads TGTGCCAGCAATGACCCCGTCCTGTCGACAAACCAAGAGACCCAGTACTTC. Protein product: CASNDPVLSTNQETQYF.

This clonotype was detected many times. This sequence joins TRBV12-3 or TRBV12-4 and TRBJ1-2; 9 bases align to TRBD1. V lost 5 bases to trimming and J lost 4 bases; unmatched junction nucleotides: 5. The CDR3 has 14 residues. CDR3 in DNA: TGTGCCAGCAGTCCGGGACAGGGCGCCTATGGCTACACCTTC. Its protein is CASSPGQGAYGYTF.

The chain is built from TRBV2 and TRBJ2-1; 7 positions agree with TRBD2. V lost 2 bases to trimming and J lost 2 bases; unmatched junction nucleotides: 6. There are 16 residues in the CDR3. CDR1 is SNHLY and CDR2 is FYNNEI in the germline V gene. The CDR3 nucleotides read TGTGCCAGCAGTGAACAGAGCGGGACCGCCTACAATGAGCAGTTCTTC. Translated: CASSEQSGTAYNEQFF.